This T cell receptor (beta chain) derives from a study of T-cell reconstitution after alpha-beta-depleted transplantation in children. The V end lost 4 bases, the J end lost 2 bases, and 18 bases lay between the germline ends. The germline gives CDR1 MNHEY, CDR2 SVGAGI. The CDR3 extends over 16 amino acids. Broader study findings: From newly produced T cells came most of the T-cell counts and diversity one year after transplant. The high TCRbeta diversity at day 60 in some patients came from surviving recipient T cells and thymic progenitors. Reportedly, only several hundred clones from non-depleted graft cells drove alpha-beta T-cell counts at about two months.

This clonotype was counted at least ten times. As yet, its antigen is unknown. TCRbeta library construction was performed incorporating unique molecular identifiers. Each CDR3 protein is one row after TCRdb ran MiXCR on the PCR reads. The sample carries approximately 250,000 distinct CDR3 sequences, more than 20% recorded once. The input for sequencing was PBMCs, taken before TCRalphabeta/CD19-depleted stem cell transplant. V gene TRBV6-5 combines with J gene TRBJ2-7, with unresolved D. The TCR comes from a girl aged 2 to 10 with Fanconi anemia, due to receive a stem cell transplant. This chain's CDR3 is CASSSISAHITYEQYF. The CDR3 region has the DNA TGTGCCAGCAGTTCTATCTCGGCTCATATCACCTACGAGCAGTACTTC.